This T cell receptor (beta chain) was recovered during a study of cytomegalovirus exposure and HLA in healthy donors. Study observations and caveats: Trimming of TCR beta V- and J-genes showed a link, identified in a later analysis, to a missense DCLRE1C variant. One cluster of highly shared sequence variants probably arose as a sequencing artifact.

13 Jbeta primers and 60 Vbeta primers were used for the PCR. Sequencing was performed with immunoSEQ multiplex PCR; in TCRdb, only in-frame clones are kept and a portion is missing. The sample has some 270,000 clones, approximately 80% seen once. The germline gives CDR1 MDHEN, CDR2 SYDVKM. Trimming removed 4 bases from V and 0 bases from J, with 15 bases in between. The CDR3 is 16 residues long. Details on this clone: No antigen is known for it.

The sequencing sample was made of PBMCs. The sequence came from a girl aged 2-15 years in good health and CMV-seronegative. This chain connects TRBV28 to TRBJ1-1; D remains ambiguous. For the CDR3, the DNA is TGTGCCAGCAGTTCCGACACTGGGAGGATGAACACTGAAGCTTTCTTT. Amino acid sequence: CASSSDTGRMNTEAFF.